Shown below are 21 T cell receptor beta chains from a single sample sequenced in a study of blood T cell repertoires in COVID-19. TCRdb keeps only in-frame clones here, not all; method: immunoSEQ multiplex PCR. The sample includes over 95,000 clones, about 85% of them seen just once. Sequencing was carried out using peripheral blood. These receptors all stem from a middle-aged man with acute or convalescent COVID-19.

Here the CDR3 reads CATSEQVTSRQFF. In DNA form, the CDR3 reads TGTGCCACCAGTGAGCAGGTCACCTCCAGGCAGTTCTTC. The V and J genes are TRBV24-1 and TRBJ2-1; D call uncertain. V was trimmed by 4 bases and J by 12 bases, leaving 15 bases between them. This CDR3 comprises 13 residues. CDR1 and CDR2 (germline): KGHDR, SFDVKD.

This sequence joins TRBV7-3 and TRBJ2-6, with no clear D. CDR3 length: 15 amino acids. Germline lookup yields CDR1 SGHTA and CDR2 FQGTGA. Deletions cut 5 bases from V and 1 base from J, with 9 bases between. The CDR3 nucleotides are TGTGCCAGCAGCCCCGGGTTGTCTGGGGCCAACGTCCTGACTTTC. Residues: CASSPGLSGANVLTF.

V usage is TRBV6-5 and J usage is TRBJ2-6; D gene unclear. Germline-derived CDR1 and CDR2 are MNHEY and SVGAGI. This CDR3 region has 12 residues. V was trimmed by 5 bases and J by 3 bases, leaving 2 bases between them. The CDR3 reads CASSRGANVLTF. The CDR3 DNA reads TGTGCCAGCAGTCGTGGGGCCAACGTCCTGACTTTC.

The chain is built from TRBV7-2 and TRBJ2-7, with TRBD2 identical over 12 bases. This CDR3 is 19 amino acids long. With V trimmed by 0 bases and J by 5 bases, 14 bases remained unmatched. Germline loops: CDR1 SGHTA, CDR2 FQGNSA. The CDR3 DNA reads TGTGCCAGCAGCTTAGCGTCGCTAGCGGGGGGGCGGCAGGCCCACGAGCAGTACTTC. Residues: CASSLASLAGGRQAHEQYF.

The CDR3 nucleotides are TGTGCCAGCAGTTTCGTAGGGGATAGCTACGAGCAGTACTTC. Protein: CASSFVGDSYEQYF. The chain joins TRBV28 to TRBJ2-7; weak D call: TRBD1 (5 bases). V gave up 3 bases and J gave up 3 bases, with 12 bases separating them. This CDR3 contains 14 residues. The germline CDR1 and CDR2 sequences are MDHEN and SYDVKM.

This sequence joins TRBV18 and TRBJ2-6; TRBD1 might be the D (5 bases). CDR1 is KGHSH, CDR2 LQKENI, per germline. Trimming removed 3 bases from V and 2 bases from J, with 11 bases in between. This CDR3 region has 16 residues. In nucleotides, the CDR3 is TGTGCCAGCTCACCGTCGAAGGGGACTGGGGCCAACGTCCTGACTTTC. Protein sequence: CASSPSKGTGANVLTF. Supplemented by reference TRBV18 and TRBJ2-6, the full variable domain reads NAGVMQNPRHLVRRRGQEARLRCSPMKGHSHVYWYRQLPEEGLKFMVYLQKENIIDESGMPKERFSAEFPKEGPSILRIQQVVRGDSAAYFCASSPSKGTGANVLTFGAGSRLTVL.

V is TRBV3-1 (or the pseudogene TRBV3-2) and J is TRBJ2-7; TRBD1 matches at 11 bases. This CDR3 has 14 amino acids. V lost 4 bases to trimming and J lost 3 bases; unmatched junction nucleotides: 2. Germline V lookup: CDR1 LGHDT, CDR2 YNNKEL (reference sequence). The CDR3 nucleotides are TGTGCCAGCAGCCGGGGACAGGGGGACTACGAGCAGTACTTC. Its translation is CASSRGQGDYEQYF.

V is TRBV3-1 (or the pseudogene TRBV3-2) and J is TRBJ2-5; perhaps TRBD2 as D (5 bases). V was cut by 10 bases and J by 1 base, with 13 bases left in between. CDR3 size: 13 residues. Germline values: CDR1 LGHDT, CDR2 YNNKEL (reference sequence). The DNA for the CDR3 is TGTGCCACCCGGTCGGGGAGCCAAGAGACCCAGTACTTC. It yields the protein CATRSGSQETQYF.

This CDR3 reads CASSLTGSTDTQYF. The DNA of the CDR3 is TGCGCCAGCAGCTTAACGGGGAGCACAGATACGCAGTATTTT. The J gene is TRBJ2-3, the V gene TRBV5-1, with TRBD2 as a possible D gene (5 bases). The germline CDR1 and CDR2 sequences are SGHRS and YFSETQ. This CDR3 region has 14 residues. V lost 2 bases, J lost 0 bases, and 7 bases lay in between.

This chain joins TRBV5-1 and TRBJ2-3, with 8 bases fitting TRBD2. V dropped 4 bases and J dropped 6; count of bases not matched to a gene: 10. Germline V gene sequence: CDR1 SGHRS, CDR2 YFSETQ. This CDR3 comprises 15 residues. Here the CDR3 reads CASSPGGSGVDTQYF. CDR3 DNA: TGCGCCAGCAGCCCCGGGGGTAGCGGGGTTGATACGCAGTATTTT.

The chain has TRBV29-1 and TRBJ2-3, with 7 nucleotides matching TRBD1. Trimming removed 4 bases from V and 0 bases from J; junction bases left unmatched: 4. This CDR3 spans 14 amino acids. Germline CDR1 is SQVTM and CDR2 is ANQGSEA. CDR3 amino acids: CSVGGTVSTDTQYF. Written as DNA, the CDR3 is TGCAGCGTTGGGGGGACAGTGAGCACAGATACGCAGTATTTT.

The DNA for the CDR3 is TGTGCCAGCAGGGTTGGGGGGTCCTATGGCTACACCTTC. It translates to CASRVGGSYGYTF. The chain joins TRBV27 to TRBJ1-2, with D possibly being TRBD1 (5 bases). CDR3 length: 13 residues. V was clipped by 6 bases and J by 4 bases, with 12 bases between them. Per germline, CDR1 MNHEY and CDR2 SMNVEV (reference sequence).

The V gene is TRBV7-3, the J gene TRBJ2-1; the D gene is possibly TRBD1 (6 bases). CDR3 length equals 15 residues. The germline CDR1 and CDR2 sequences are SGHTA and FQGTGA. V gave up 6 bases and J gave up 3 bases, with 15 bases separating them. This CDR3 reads CASSSGVGYYNEQFF. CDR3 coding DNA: TGTGCCAGCAGTTCAGGGGTGGGGTACTACAATGAGCAGTTCTTC.

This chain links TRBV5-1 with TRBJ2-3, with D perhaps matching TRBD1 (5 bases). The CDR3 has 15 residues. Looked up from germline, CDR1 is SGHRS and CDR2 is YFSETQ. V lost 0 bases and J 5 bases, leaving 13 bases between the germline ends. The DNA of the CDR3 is TGCGCCAGCAGCTTGGGGGGCCTGGAATTAGATACGCAGTATTTT. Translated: CASSLGGLELDTQYF.

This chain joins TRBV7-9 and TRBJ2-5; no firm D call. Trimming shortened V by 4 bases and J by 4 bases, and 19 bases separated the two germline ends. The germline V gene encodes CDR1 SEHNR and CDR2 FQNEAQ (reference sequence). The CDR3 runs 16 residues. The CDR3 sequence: CASSSSASLPPETQYF. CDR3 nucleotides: TGTGCCAGCAGCTCATCCGCGAGTCTACCCCCAGAGACCCAGTACTTC.

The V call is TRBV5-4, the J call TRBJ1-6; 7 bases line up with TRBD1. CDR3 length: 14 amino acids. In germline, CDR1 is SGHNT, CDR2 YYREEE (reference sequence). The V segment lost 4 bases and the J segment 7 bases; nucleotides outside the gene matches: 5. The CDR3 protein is CASSPDRENSPLHF. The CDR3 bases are TGTGCCAGCAGCCCAGACAGGGAGAATTCACCCCTCCACTTT.

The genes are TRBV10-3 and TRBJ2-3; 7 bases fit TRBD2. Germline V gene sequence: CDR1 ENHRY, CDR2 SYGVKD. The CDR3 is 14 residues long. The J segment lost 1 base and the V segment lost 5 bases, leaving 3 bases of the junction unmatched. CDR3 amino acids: CAISSAGGTDTQYF. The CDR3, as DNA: TGTGCCATCAGTTCCGCGGGGGGCACAGATACGCAGTATTTT.

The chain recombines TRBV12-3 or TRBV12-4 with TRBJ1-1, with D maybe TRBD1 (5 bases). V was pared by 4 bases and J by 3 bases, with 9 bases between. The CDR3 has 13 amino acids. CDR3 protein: CASSWGTYTEAFF. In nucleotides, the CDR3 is TGTGCCAGCAGTTGGGGCACCTACACTGAAGCTTTCTTT.

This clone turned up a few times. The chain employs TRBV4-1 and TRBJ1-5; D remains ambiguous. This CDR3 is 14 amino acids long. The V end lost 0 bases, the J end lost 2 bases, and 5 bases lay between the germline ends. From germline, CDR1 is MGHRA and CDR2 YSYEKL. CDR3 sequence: CASSQDRGNQPQHF. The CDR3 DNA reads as TGCGCCAGCAGCCAAGACCGGGGCAATCAGCCCCAGCATTTT.

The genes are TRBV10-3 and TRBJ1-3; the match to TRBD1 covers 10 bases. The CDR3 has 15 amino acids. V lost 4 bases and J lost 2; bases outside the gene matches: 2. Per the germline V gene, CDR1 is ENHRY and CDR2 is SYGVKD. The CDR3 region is CAISAGTGAGNTIYF. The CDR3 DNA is TGTGCCATCAGTGCGGGGACAGGGGCTGGAAACACCATATATTTT.

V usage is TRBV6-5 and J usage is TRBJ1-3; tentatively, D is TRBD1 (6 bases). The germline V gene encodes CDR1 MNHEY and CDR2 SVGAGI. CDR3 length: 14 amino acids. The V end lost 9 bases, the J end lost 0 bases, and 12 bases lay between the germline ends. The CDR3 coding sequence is TGTGCCAGTACCAACAGGGACTCTGGAAACACCATATATTTT. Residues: CASTNRDSGNTIYF.